This entry features one T cell receptor (beta chain) sequence. The record originates from a study of blood T cell repertoires in COVID-19. About the research overall: Specimens from acute and convalescent COVID-19 originated in the United States, Italy and Spain. In each case, the material was cDNA or gDNA derived from T cells, B-cell-depleted T cells, or PBMCs.

The V end was cut by 0 bases, the J end by 6 bases, with 18 bases between. The V gene's germline CDR1 is MNHEY and CDR2 SVGEGT. CDR3 size: 16 residues. As originally analysed: How many nucleated cells were present was estimated from reference gene primer amplification. Only in-frame clones appear in the TCRdb table, and some are missing; sequencing was by immunoSEQ multiplex PCR. V and J calls and clone size follow that table, whereas D and trimming were derived from the DNA. This table has about 400,000 clones, around 90% appearing once. Sequencing was carried out using peripheral blood. The receptor was derived from a man aged 35 to 55 with acute or convalescent COVID-19. This chain uses TRBV6-2 or TRBV6-3 with TRBJ2-7, with a possible D match to TRBD2 (6 bases). The CDR3 coding sequence is TGTGCCAGCAGTTACTCCCCGGGGACTCCTCGGGGCGAGCAGTACTTC. Translated: CASSYSPGTPRGEQYF.